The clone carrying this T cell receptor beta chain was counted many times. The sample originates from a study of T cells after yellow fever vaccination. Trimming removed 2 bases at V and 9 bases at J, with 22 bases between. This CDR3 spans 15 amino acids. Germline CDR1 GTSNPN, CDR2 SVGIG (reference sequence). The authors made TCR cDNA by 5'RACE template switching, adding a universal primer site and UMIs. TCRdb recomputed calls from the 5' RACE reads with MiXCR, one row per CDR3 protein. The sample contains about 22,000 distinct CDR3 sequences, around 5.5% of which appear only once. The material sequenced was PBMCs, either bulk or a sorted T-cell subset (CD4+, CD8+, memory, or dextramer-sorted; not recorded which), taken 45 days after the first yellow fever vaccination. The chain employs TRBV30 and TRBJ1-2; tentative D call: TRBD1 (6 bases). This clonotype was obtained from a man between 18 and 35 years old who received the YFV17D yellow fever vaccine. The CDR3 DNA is TGTGCCTGGAGTACCCCAGGGGAGGCCGCGGTTAGCTACACCTTC. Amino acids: CAWSTPGEAAVSYTF.